This TCR beta chain is drawn from a study of a mutant IDH1 vaccine in newly diagnosed glioma. Notes on the study in general: Pseudoprogression seemed unrelated to changes in top peripheral T cell clonotypes.

Indicated time point: week 23, last vaccination. One vaccine dose held 300 ug of mutant IDH1 20-mer peptide and came with topical imiquimod. Those who donated had recent WHO grade 3 or 4 IDH1-mutant, ATRX-lost astrocytomas. Germline CDR1 is SGDLS and CDR2 is YYNGEE. This CDR3 comprises 12 residues. V was shortened by 2 bases and J by 11 bases, with 11 bases between the two germline ends. The repertoire was sequenced with immunoSEQ multiplex PCR; TCRdb's copy has only in-frame clones and lacks some. This sample has 52,000 or so clones; 80% occur once, and the top ten carry about 6.3%. This clone has only a few counts. The antigen is undetermined.

This TCR came from a man aged 40-49 years with glioma. This material consisted of PBMCs, taken from a glioma patient whose treatment included an IDH1 peptide vaccine. This chain connects TRBV9 to TRBJ1-5; no clear D. The CDR3 reads CASSVHFVAQHF. CDR3 bases: TGTGCCAGCAGCGTTCATTTTGTGGCCCAGCATTTT.